The 20 T cell receptor beta chains reported below all come from one sample, sequenced in a study of response to subunit inactivated influenza vaccine. From the RT-PCR reads, TCRdb called clonotypes with MiXCR, one entry per CDR3 protein. Of more than 450,000 distinct CDR3 sequences listed, 10% to 15% are singletons. The source material was PBMCs from blood, sampled on the day of vaccination. These receptors were collected from a man in his fifties who received an inactivated influenza vaccine.

The rearrangement joins TRBV7-9 to TRBJ1-4; D unclear. Germline V gene lookup returns CDR1 SEHNR and CDR2 FQNEAQ (reference sequence). V was trimmed by 5 bases and J by 11 bases, leaving 21 bases between them. The CDR3 covers 15 residues. CDR3 sequence reads: CASSLLTSQDNKLFF. The CDR3 bases are TGTGCCAGCAGCCTCCTGACGAGTCAAGACAATAAACTGTTTTTT.

V usage is TRBV3-1 and J usage is TRBJ1-2; a possible D gene is TRBD1 (6 bases). Germline loops: CDR1 LGHDT, CDR2 YNNKEL (reference sequence). V lost 6 bases to trimming and J lost 1 base, with 15 bases between them. This CDR3 region has 15 residues. The DNA of the CDR3 is TGTGCCAGCAGACCCGTTCTAGGGGGTAACTATGGCTACACCTTC. Translated: CASRPVLGGNYGYTF.

The chain couples TRBV18 to TRBJ2-2; D unclear. CDR3 length: 17 amino acids. CDR1 KGHSH and CDR2 LQKENI come from the germline V gene. V lost 0 bases, J lost 0 bases, and 11 bases lay in between. DNA for the CDR3: TGTGCCAGCTCACCACCAGCAGGATACGCGAACACCGGGGAGCTGTTTTTT. Its translation is CASSPPAGYANTGELFF.

This clonotype was found a few times. J is TRBJ2-7 and V is TRBV5-1, with 11 bases lining up with TRBD1. In germline, CDR1 is SGHRS, CDR2 YFSETQ. With V trimmed by 4 bases and J by 6 bases, 6 bases remained unmatched. The CDR3 runs 14 residues. The CDR3 here is CASSPGQGGGEQYF. CDR3 DNA sequence: TGCGCCAGCAGCCCGGGACAGGGGGGAGGCGAGCAGTACTTC.

V is TRBV9 and J is TRBJ1-1; D unresolved. The germline CDR1 and CDR2 sequences are SGDLS and YYNGEE. V shed 0 bases and J shed 4 bases, with 10 bases lying between them. The CDR3 is 14 residues long. The CDR3 bases are TGTGCCAGCAGCGTAGAGAGTATGTCCACTGAAGCTTTCTTT. This codes for CASSVESMSTEAFF. The full variable domain, its missing parts supplied by reference TRBV9 and TRBJ1-1, is DSGVTQTPKHLITATGQRVTLRCSPRSGDLSVYWYQQSLDQGLQFLIQYYNGEERAKGNILERFSAQQFPDLHSELNLSSLELGDSALYFCASSVESMSTEAFFGQGTRLTVV.

The table lists this clonotype with a few counts. The chain employs TRBV7-2 and TRBJ2-4, with 9 positions matching TRBD2. The germline CDR1 and CDR2 sequences are SGHTA and FQGNSA. This CDR3 is built from 15 residues. Trimming removed 1 base from V and 10 bases from J; junction bases left unmatched: 8. The CDR3 nucleotides are TGTGCCAGCAGCTTAGGGGTTGGCAGCGGGAGGATTCAGTACTTC. Its protein product is CASSLGVGSGRIQYF.

Ten or more counts support this clonotype. The chain couples TRBV27 to TRBJ2-7; either TRBD1 or TRBD2 may fit D (6 bases each). CDR1 and CDR2 (germline): MNHEY, SMNVEV (reference sequence). This CDR3 is 16 amino acids long. With 0 bases removed from V and 1 base from J, the gap between germline ends came to 13 bases. The CDR3 sequence is CASSLSIGGLSYEQYF. For the CDR3, the DNA is TGTGCCAGCAGTTTATCGATCGGGGGCCTATCCTACGAGCAGTACTTC.

In this sample, this clonotype turned up a few times. V gene TRBV11-2 combines with J gene TRBJ2-1, with D maybe TRBD1 (5 bases). Germline CDR1 is SGHAT and CDR2 is FQNNGV. The CDR3 totals 16 residues. Trimming cost V 5 bases and J 0 bases, with 14 bases left between them. The CDR3 DNA reads as TGTGCCAGCAGCACCCTCAGGGTGAGCTCCTACAATGAGCAGTTCTTC. This codes for CASSTLRVSSYNEQFF.

The V gene is TRBV20-1, the J gene TRBJ2-3; 8 bases are shared with TRBD2. CDR1 is DFQATT and CDR2 is SNEGSKA in the germline V gene (reference sequence). The CDR3 covers 14 residues. With V trimmed by 4 bases and J by 0 bases, 3 bases remained unmatched. This CDR3 reads CSAKSGSSTDTQYF. CDR3 in DNA: TGCAGTGCTAAAAGCGGGAGCAGCACAGATACGCAGTATTTT.

This chain uses TRBV5-1 with TRBJ2-3; TRBD2 is a possible D gene (6 bases). V was clipped by 3 bases and J by 5 bases, with 16 bases between them. Per the germline V gene, CDR1 is SGHRS and CDR2 is YFSETQ. CDR3 length: 15 amino acids. CDR3 loop: CASSSGVGQGDTQYF. DNA of the CDR3: TGCGCCAGCAGCTCGGGAGTGGGGCAGGGAGATACGCAGTATTTT.

The sample holds a few counts of this clonotype. This rearrangement joins TRBV6-2 or TRBV6-3 to TRBJ2-7, with TRBD1 matching 9 bases. The CDR3 is 20 amino acids. Per germline, CDR1 MNHEY and CDR2 SVGEGT. Losses at the gene ends were 6 bases for V and 3 bases for J; bases not matched to a gene: 24. In nucleotides, the CDR3 is TGTGCCAGCAGAACCCCTCGACAGGGGGTATCTCGTGCCAGCTACTACGAGCAGTACTTC. It is translated as CASRTPRQGVSRASYYEQYF.

The chain combines TRBV30 with TRBJ2-7, with D perhaps matching TRBD1 or TRBD2 (5 bases each). The CDR3 consists of 12 residues. Deletions cut 1 base from V and 5 bases from J, with 9 bases between. Germline CDR1 reads GTSNPN; CDR2 reads SVGIG (reference sequence). The CDR3 loop is CAWSAGSHEQYF. As DNA, the CDR3 is TGTGCCTGGAGTGCAGGGAGTCACGAGCAGTACTTC. Together with reference TRBV30 and TRBJ2-7, the CDR3 gives the full variable domain: SQTIHQWPATLVQPVGSPLSLECTVEGTSNPNLYWYRQAAGRGLQLLFYSVGIGQISSEVPQNLSASRPQDRQFILSSKKLLLSDSGFYLCAWSAGSHEQYFGPGTRLTVT.

This clonotype came up many times. The rearrangement uses TRBV29-1 and TRBJ2-1, with D maybe TRBD2 (6 bases). Germline V gene lookup returns CDR1 SQVTM and CDR2 ANQGSEA. The CDR3 runs to 13 residues. Trimming left V 6 bases short and J 6 bases short, with 15 bases between. CDR3 DNA: TGCAGCGTCGGCGAGCGGAGGGGCAATGAGCAGTTCTTC. Residues: CSVGERRGNEQFF.

The V call is TRBV24-1, the J call TRBJ2-3; 8 bases line up with TRBD1. Germline V gene lookup returns CDR1 KGHDR and CDR2 SFDVKD. The CDR3 extends over 16 amino acids. V gave up 1 base and J gave up 4 bases; unmatched junction bases: 6. Here the CDR3 reads CATSDFGQGAPDTQYF. In DNA form, the CDR3 reads TGTGCCACCAGTGATTTCGGCCAGGGGGCTCCAGATACGCAGTATTTT.

This clonotype was seen a handful of times. J is TRBJ2-3 and V is TRBV4-1, with D possibly being TRBD2 (6 bases). Germline V gene data show CDR1 as MGHRA and CDR2 as YSYEKL. Trimming cost V 1 base and J 2 bases, with 10 bases left between them. CDR3 length equals 15 residues. The CDR3: CASSQGRDHTDTQYF. CDR3 bases: TGCGCCAGCAGCCAAGGGCGGGATCACACAGATACGCAGTATTTT.

This clonotype was detected a few times. The chain recombines TRBV5-1 with TRBJ1-2; TRBD1 is a possible D gene (5 bases). V lost 2 bases to trimming and J lost 4 bases, with 9 bases between them. Germline loops: CDR1 SGHRS, CDR2 YFSETQ. This CDR3 has 13 amino acids. The CDR3 protein is CASSFSGSYGYTF. The CDR3 DNA is TGCGCCAGCAGCTTTTCAGGGAGCTATGGCTACACCTTC.

The chain employs TRBV9 and TRBJ2-1; 9 bases agree with TRBD2. V shed 4 bases, J shed 7 bases, and the junction held 9 bases outside the gene matches. CDR3 length: 15 amino acids. The germline V gene encodes CDR1 SGDLS and CDR2 YYNGEE. The DNA for the CDR3 is TGTGCCAGCAGCCCCCGTGCGGGAGGGCCTAATGAGCAGTTCTTC. Its translation: CASSPRAGGPNEQFF.

The sample holds a few counts of this clonotype. V usage is TRBV24-1 and J usage is TRBJ1-2; no clear D gene. Trimming took off 0 bases at V and 2 bases at J, with 6 bases between the two ends. Germline V gene data show CDR1 as KGHDR and CDR2 as SFDVKD. The CDR3 runs to 14 residues. CDR3 in DNA: TGTGCCACCAGTGATTTGGCAGCCAACTATGGCTACACCTTC. Translating gives CATSDLAANYGYTF.

In this sample, this clonotype turned up a few times. The rearrangement links TRBV12-3 or TRBV12-4 to TRBJ2-5; D is ambiguous. The CDR3 length is 12 residues. V lost 5 bases to trimming and J lost 4 bases, with 8 bases between them. This CDR3 reads CASSLYGETQYF. The CDR3 DNA sequence: TGTGCCAGCAGTCTTTACGGAGAGACCCAGTACTTC.

A few counts support this clonotype. V gene TRBV7-3 combines with J gene TRBJ2-5; 7 positions match TRBD1. With V trimmed by 5 bases and J by 1 base, 4 bases remained unmatched. The CDR3 contains 14 residues. Germline V gene lookup returns CDR1 SGHTA and CDR2 FQGTGA. DNA for the CDR3: TGTGCCAGCAGCGTAGGGACAGTCCAAGAGACCCAGTACTTC. It yields the protein CASSVGTVQETQYF.